This paragraph covers one T cell receptor beta chain sequence. This clonotype has a count of ten or more. What this receptor recognizes is not known. Base qualities are not provided; no much larger clone lies one nucleotide away. The time point label, read with the paper, signifies: persistent/refractory GD, antithyroid drugs over 5 years with positive TRAb. RNA was extracted from PBMCs in TRIzol for both TCR sequencing and RNA sequencing. Graves' disease was diagnosed according to American Thyroid Association guidelines. The patients came from an endocrinology department in Xi'an, China. Each patient gave around 9.2 milliliters of peripheral blood, collected in an EDTA anticoagulant tube. Ficoll Paque Plus density gradient separation was used to isolate PBMCs, and no further T cell sorting was performed. An Agilent 2100 Bioanalyzer and agarose gel were used to check RNA quality, while a NanoDrop 2000 measured RNA concentration.

This sample was included in a study of regulatory T cells in long-lasting Graves disease (dated by TCRdb to the early 2020s). Regarding the complete study: Persistent Graves' disease meant more than 5 years of antithyroid drug treatment with TSH receptor autoantibodies that stayed positive. On average, persistent Graves' disease patients in the clinical cohort had been on antithyroid drugs for around 9.5 years. Patients with persistent Graves' disease were compared with patients with newly diagnosed Graves' disease using TCR sequencing and RNA sequencing of peripheral blood. TCR sequencing covered about 13 persistent and about 20 newly diagnosed Graves' disease patients, some 33 samples in total. The study was conducted in China and was registered as a clinical trial. The paper as a whole reports these results and caveats: Sequencing and analysis were restricted to the TCR beta chain. The small sample size was acknowledged by the authors as a limitation that may reduce accuracy. Persistent Graves' disease patients showed lower TCR Shannon entropy and fewer highly expanded clones than newly diagnosed patients, suggesting clonal expansion. Peripheral blood alone was examined, since thyroid tissue, which constituted the primary lesion, could not be accessed. Persistent disease showed preferential use of TRBV28, TRBJ1-2 and TRBJ2-5, whereas newly diagnosed disease favored TRBV20-1 and TRBJ2-1. Patients with persistent disease shared more public clonotypes (approximately 2,500) than newly diagnosed patients did (966).

The library was prepared using multiplex PCR. Sequenced using an Illumina HiSeq 4000. To build TCR beta libraries, CDR3 regions were amplified by Arm-PCR using iRepertoire HTBI primers. Gel purification was performed on PCR products prior to sequencing. Regarding the original processing steps: Gene usage analysis of CDR3 amino acid clonotypes used the approximately 62 TRBV and 14 to 15 TRBJ segments found across samples. COPE and FqMerger were used to merge the filtered high-quality paired reads into contigs. BLAST was used to align contigs to the IMGT TRBV, TRBD and TRBJ reference genes, and CDR3 was defined following IMGT. Any clonotype with a frequency above 0.1% was counted as a highly expanded clone. Shannon entropy was used to measure repertoire diversity, and the Gini coefficient was used to measure V-J evenness. A clonotype found in more than one individual was treated as public. The public reads were reprocessed in TCRdb via fastp at Q25 and MiXCR, keeping in-frame beta chains. One record per CDR3 amino acid sequence lists the most common genes and DNA. For this entry, the V and J calls and clone size follow TCRdb and not the study's own pipeline. This sample comprises about 470,000 distinct CDR3 sequences, about a fifth of them detected only once. The ten most abundant clones make up less than 9% of the sample.

CDR1 and CDR2 (DFQATT, SNEGSKA) derive from the germline V gene (reference sequence). V is shortened by 3 bases, J by 13 bases, and the region joining them spans 15 bases. There are 11 amino acids in the CDR3, from cysteine to phenylalanine inclusive. CDR3 DNA only is kept here, 33 bases in frame from base 1. Material: peripheral blood mononuclear cells (PBMCs), obtained when the disease was refractory, from a patient treated with antithyroid drugs. The chain was built from TRBV20-1 and TRBJ2-5; possibly the D gene is TRBD2, per 6 matching bases. The receptor was derived from a female donor with Graves disease. The CDR3 protein is CSARGAGGPYF. The sequenced DNA is TGCAGTGCTAGGGGAGCGGGTGGACCGTACTTC.